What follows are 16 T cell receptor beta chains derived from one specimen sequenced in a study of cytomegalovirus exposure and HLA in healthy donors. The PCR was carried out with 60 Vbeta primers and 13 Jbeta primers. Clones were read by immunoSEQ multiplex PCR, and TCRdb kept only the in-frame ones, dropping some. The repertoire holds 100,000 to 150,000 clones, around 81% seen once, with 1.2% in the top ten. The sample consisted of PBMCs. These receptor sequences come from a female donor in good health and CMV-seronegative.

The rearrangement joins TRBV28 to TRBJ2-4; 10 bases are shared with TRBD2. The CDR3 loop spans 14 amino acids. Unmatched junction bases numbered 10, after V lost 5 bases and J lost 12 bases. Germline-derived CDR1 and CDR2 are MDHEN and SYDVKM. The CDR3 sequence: CASSGPSGRASQYF. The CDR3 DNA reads TGTGCCAGCAGTGGGCCTAGCGGGAGAGCCAGTCAGTACTTC.

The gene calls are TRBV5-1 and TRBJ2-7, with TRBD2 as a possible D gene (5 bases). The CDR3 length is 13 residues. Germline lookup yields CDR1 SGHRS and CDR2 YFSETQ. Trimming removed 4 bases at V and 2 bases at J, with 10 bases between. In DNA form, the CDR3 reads TGCGCCAGCAGCCCGGAGGCCGCCTACGAGCAGTACTTC. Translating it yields CASSPEAAYEQYF.

In nucleotides, the CDR3 is TGTGCCAGCAGTCGCTCTCGGGACAGGCCCAATGGCTACACCTTC. The encoded protein is CASSRSRDRPNGYTF. The rearrangement joins TRBV6-5 to TRBJ1-2; 8 nucleotides line up with TRBD1. V was pared by 5 bases and J by 6 bases, with 11 bases of the junction left unmatched. Germline V gene sequence: CDR1 MNHEY, CDR2 SVGAGI. The CDR3 contains 15 residues.

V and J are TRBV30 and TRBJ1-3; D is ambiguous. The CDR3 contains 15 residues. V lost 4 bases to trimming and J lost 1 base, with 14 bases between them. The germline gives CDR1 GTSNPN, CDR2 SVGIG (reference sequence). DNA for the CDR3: TGTGCCTGGAACAGCATGGGAGTTTCTGGAAACACCATATATTTT. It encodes CAWNSMGVSGNTIYF.

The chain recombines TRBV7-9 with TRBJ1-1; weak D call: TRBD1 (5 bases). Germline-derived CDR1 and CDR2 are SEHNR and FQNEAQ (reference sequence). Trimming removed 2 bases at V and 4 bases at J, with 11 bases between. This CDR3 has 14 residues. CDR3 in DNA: TGTGCCAGCAGCTTACAGGGTCAGGGCACTGAAGCTTTCTTT. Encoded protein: CASSLQGQGTEAFF.

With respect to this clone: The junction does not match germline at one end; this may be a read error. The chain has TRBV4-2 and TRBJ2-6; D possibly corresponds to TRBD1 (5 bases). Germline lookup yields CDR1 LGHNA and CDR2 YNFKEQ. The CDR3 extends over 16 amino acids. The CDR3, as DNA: TGTGCCAGCAGCCAAGATGGAAGTACTGGGGCCAACGGCCTGACTTTC. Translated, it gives CASSQDGSTGANGLTF.

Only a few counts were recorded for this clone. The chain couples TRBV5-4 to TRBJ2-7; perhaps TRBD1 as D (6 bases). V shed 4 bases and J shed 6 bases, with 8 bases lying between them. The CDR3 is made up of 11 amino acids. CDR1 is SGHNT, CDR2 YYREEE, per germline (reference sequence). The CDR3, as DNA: TGTGCCAGCAGCCTGGGGGCCGAGCAGTACTTC. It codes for CASSLGAEQYF.

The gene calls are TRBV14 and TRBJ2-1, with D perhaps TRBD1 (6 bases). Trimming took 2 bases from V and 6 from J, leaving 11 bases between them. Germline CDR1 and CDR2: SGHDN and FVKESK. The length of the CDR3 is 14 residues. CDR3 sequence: CASSQYVQGNEQFF. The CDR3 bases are TGTGCCAGCAGCCAATACGTACAGGGCAATGAGCAGTTCTTC.

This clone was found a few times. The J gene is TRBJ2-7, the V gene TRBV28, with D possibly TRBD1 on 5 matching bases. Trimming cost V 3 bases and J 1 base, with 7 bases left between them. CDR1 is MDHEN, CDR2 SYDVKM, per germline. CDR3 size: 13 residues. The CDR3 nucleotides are TGTGCCAGCAGTTTGGGGCGATCCTACGAGCAGTACTTC. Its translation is CASSLGRSYEQYF.

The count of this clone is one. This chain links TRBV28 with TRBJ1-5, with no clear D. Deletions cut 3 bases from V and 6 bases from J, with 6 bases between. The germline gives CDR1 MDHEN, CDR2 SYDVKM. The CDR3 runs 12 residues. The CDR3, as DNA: TGTGCCAGCAGTTTCCGGGTTCAGCCCCAGCATTTT. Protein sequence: CASSFRVQPQHF.

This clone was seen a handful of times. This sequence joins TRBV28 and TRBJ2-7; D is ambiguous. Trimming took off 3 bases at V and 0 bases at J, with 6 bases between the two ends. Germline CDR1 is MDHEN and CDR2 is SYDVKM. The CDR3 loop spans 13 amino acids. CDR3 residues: CASSFSLSYEQYF. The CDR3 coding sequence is TGTGCCAGCAGTTTCTCCCTCTCCTACGAGCAGTACTTC.

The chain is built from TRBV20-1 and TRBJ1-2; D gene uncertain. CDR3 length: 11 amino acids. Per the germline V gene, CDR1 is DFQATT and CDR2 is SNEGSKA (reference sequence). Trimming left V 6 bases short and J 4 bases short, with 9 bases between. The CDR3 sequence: CSARSAYGYTF. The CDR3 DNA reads TGCAGTGCGAGGTCAGCCTATGGCTACACCTTC.

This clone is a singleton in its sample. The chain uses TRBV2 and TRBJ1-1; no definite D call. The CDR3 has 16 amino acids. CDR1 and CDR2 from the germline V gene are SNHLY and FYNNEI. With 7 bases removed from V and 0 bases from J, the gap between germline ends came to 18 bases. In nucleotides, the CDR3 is TGTGCCAGCATTCGGTATGGGTCAGGCATGAACACTGAAGCTTTCTTT. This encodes CASIRYGSGMNTEAFF.

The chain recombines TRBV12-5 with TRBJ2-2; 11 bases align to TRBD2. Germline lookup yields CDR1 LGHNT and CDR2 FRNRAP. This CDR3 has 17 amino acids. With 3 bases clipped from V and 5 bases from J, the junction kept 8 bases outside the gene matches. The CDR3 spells CASGFGLAGGGTGELFF. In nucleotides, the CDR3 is TGTGCTAGTGGTTTCGGGCTAGCGGGAGGAGGAACCGGGGAGCTGTTTTTT.

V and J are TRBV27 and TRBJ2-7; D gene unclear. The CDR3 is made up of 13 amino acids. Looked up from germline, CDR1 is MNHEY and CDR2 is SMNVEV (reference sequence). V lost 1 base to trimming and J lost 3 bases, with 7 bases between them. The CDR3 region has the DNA TGTGCCAGCAGTTTATGGAACAGCTACGAGCAGTACTTC. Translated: CASSLWNSYEQYF.

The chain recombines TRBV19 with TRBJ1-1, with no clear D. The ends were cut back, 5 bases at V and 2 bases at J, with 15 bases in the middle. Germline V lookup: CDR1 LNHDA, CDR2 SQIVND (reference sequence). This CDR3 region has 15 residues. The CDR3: CASSGRWQRNTEAFF. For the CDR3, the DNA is TGTGCCAGTAGTGGCCGGTGGCAGCGCAACACTGAAGCTTTCTTT. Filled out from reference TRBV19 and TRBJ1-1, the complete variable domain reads DGGITQSPKYLFRKEGQNVTLSCEQNLNHDAMYWYRQDPGQGLRLIYYSQIVNDFQKGDIAEGYSVSREKKESFPLTVTSAQKNPTAFYLCASSGRWQRNTEAFFGQGTRLTVV.